The source of this TCR beta chain is a study of CD8 T cells in Susac syndrome. Random hexamers served to reverse transcribe roughly 0.45 to 1 ug RNA. Each CDR3 protein is one row after TCRdb ran MiXCR on the immunoSEQ multiplex PCR reads. The table records about 120,000 distinct CDR3 sequences, 90% to 95% of them present only once. CD8+ and CD4+ T cells from blood underwent TCR beta sequencing, which was carried out in a high-throughput format. The germline V gene has CDR1 LGHNA and CDR2 YSLEER. CDR3 length equals 15 residues. After removal of 4 bases from V and 3 bases from J, the junction contained 6 bases not matched to a gene.

Sequences were obtained from CD8+ T cells from PBMCs. This TCR was recovered from a human donor with Susac syndrome. The genes are TRBV4-3 and TRBJ2-7; the match to TRBD2 covers 10 bases. The CDR3 bases are TGCGCCAGCAGCCGAGGACTAGCGGAGAGCTACGAGCAGTACTTC. Amino acid sequence: CASSRGLAESYEQYF.